Listed here are 25 T cell receptor beta chains from one sample, sequenced in a study of shared T cell receptors in the human thymus. The method was immunoSEQ multiplex PCR; TCRdb's version includes in-frame clones alone and lacks a portion of them. The data hold about 710,000 clones, with over 75% observed a single time. These sequences were also reported in another study, on human thymus T cells.

The specimen sequenced was thymocytes. The source is a boy younger than two with a congenital heart defect.

The CDR3 spells CASIWVGQGGEKLFF. The DNA of the CDR3 is TGTGCCAGTATTTGGGTTGGCCAGGGTGGGGAAAAACTGTTTTTT. The gene calls are TRBV6-1 and TRBJ1-4; possibly TRBD1 for D (5 bases). V was trimmed by 9 bases and J by 8 bases, leaving 22 bases between them. Per the germline V gene, CDR1 is MNHNS and CDR2 is SASEGT. The CDR3 runs to 15 residues.

J is TRBJ2-2 and V is TRBV28, with D maybe TRBD1 (5 bases). CDR3 length equals 14 residues. Deletions cut 1 base from V and 5 bases from J, with 8 bases between. Germline V gene sequence: CDR1 MDHEN, CDR2 SYDVKM. CDR3 bases: TGTGCCAGCAGTTTATCAAAGGGGACCGGGGAGCTGTTTTTT. It encodes CASSLSKGTGELFF.

The genes are TRBV25-1 and TRBJ2-1; 7 bases map to TRBD2. CDR1 is MGHDK and CDR2 is SYGVNS in the germline V gene. CDR3 length equals 17 residues. Trimming cost V 4 bases and J 12 bases; bases outside gene matches: 21. The CDR3 bases are TGTGCCAGCAGTGGTACTAGACAGACTAGCCTTAAAGTCGTGCAGTTCTTC. This codes for CASSGTRQTSLKVVQFF. The full variable domain, rest sourced from reference TRBV25-1 and TRBJ2-1, is EADIYQTPRYLVIGTGKKITLECSQTMGHDKMYWYQQDPGMELHLIHYSYGVNSTEKGDLSSESTVSRIRTEHFPLTLESARPSHTSQYLCASSGTRQTSLKVVQFFGPGTRLTVL.

V usage is TRBV2 and J usage is TRBJ2-5; 7 bases match TRBD2. This CDR3 comprises 15 residues. V gave up 3 bases and J gave up 3 bases; unmatched junction bases: 7. From germline, CDR1 is SNHLY and CDR2 FYNNEI. CDR3 in DNA: TGTGCCAGCAGTGAGGCAAGGCTAGCGGAAGAGACCCAGTACTTC. Translating gives CASSEARLAEETQYF.

This clone came up once. The chain employs TRBV5-1 and TRBJ1-4, with 7 bases matching TRBD1. CDR3 size: 14 residues. Germline CDR1 and CDR2: SGHRS and YFSETQ. CDR3 nucleotide sequence: TGCCCCCCCCCTGGGACAGTCCCTAATGAAAAACTGTTTTTT. Encoded protein: CPPPGTVPNEKLFF.

This clone was recorded a few times. V and J are TRBV25-1 and TRBJ1-3; weak D call: TRBD1 (6 bases). The germline V and J ends were trimmed by 5 bases and 0 bases, with 11 bases remaining between them. This CDR3 spans 15 amino acids. Germline V CDR1 and CDR2: MGHDK, SYGVNS. CDR3 residues: CASSPGTPSGNTIYF. CDR3 DNA: TGTGCCAGCAGTCCAGGGACACCCTCTGGAAACACCATATATTTT.

This chain uses TRBV27 with TRBJ2-7; TRBD2 agrees at 11 bases. Germline CDR1 reads MNHEY; CDR2 reads SMNVEV (reference sequence). J lost 5 bases, V lost 6 bases, and 6 bases had no gene match. This CDR3 comprises 14 residues. This CDR3 is CASSLSGGAHEQYF. The CDR3 region has the DNA TGTGCCAGCAGCCTTAGCGGGGGGGCCCACGAGCAGTACTTC.

This clone was detected only once. The chain uses TRBV4-1 and TRBJ2-1; 11 bases align to TRBD2. Germline assignment: CDR1 MGHRA and CDR2 YSYEKL. The V and J ends lost 4 bases and 5 bases, in that order; junction bases with no gene match: 7. The CDR3 runs to 16 residues. The CDR3: CASSRRTSGRDNEQFF. The CDR3 coding sequence is TGCGCCAGCAGCCGCCGAACTAGCGGGAGAGACAATGAGCAGTTCTTC.

This clone was found a few times. This chain joins TRBV6-5 and TRBJ1-4; no reliable D call. V was clipped by 0 bases and J by 8 bases, with 13 bases between them. CDR1 and CDR2 from the germline V gene are MNHEY and SVGAGI. The CDR3 totals 15 residues. The CDR3 DNA follows: TGTGCCAGCAGTTACTCGGGCGGGGATCGGGAAAAACTGTTTTTT. Amino acids: CASSYSGGDREKLFF.

The rearrangement uses TRBV5-6 and TRBJ1-6, with 7 bases identical to TRBD1. Germline lookup yields CDR1 SGHDT and CDR2 YYEEEE. The CDR3 is made up of 14 amino acids. After removal of 4 bases from V and 10 bases from J, the junction contained 8 bases not matched to a gene. CDR3 bases: TGTGCCAGCAGCCACCGACAGGGAAAATCACCCCTCCACTTT. Protein product: CASSHRQGKSPLHF.

The chain uses TRBV2 and TRBJ2-5; 9 bases line up with TRBD1. Germline CDR1 SNHLY, CDR2 FYNNEI. This CDR3 is 16 amino acids long. V shed 1 base and J 4 bases; nucleotides not matched to a gene: 7. The chain's CDR3 is CASSEDLHRGPETQYF. CDR3 sequence (DNA): TGTGCCAGCAGTGAAGATTTACACAGGGGGCCAGAGACCCAGTACTTC. The entire variable domain, with the rest obtained from reference TRBV2 and TRBJ2-5, is as follows: EPEVTQTPSHQVTQMGQEVILRCVPISNHLYFYWYRQILGQKVEFLVSFYNNEISEKSEIFDDQFSVERPDGSNFTLKIRSTKLEDSAMYFCASSEDLHRGPETQYFGPGTRLLVL.

The V call is TRBV29-1, the J call TRBJ1-2, with 10 bases lining up with TRBD1. Germline lookup yields CDR1 SQVTM and CDR2 ANQGSEA. Trimming at V came to 6 bases and at J to 12 bases, leaving 10 bases not matched to a gene. The CDR3 is made up of 12 amino acids. The CDR3: CSVSGTGVGDTF. The DNA for the CDR3 is TGCAGCGTCTCCGGGACAGGGGTGGGGGACACCTTC.

The chain employs TRBV13 and TRBJ2-3, with TRBD2 identical over 9 bases. Germline CDR1 reads PRHDT; CDR2 reads FYEKMQ (reference sequence). After removal of 2 bases from V and 3 bases from J, the junction contained 6 bases not matched to a gene. This CDR3 contains 16 residues. In DNA form, the CDR3 reads TGTGCCAGCAGCTTAACGAGCGGGGGGAAAACAGATACGCAGTATTTT. It specifies CASSLTSGGKTDTQYF. The full variable domain, completed using reference TRBV13 and TRBJ2-3, is AAGVIQSPRHLIKEKRETATLKCYPIPRHDTVYWYQQGPGQDPQFLISFYEKMQSDKGSIPDRFSAQQFSDYHSELNMSSLELGDSALYFCASSLTSGGKTDTQYFGPGTRLTVL.

V is TRBV7-8 and J is TRBJ2-3; 9 bases align to TRBD1. CDR3 length equals 16 residues. Trimming removed 1 base from V and 5 bases from J; junction bases left unmatched: 7. Germline V gene data show CDR1 as SGHVS and CDR2 as FQNEAQ. In nucleotides, the CDR3 is TGTGCCAGCAGCTTAGTACAGGGGGCCGGTGGAGATACGCAGTATTTT. Amino acids: CASSLVQGAGGDTQYF.

This clone was counted once. The chain couples TRBV29-1 to TRBJ1-2; 8 nucleotides line up with TRBD1. This CDR3 comprises 18 residues. The trim removed 0 bases at V and 1 base at J, leaving 13 bases unmatched. Per germline, CDR1 SQVTM and CDR2 ANQGSEA. For the CDR3, the DNA is TGCAGCGTTGAAGACCCATGCAGACAGGGGAGTTATAACTATGGCTACACCTTC. Protein: CSVEDPCRQGSYNYGYTF.

Notes on this clone: The same CDR3 arises from other DNA sequences in this sample as well. J is TRBJ1-1 and V is TRBV27, with D perhaps matching TRBD1 (6 bases). The length of the CDR3 is 13 residues. Trimming took off 3 bases at V and 4 bases at J, with 9 bases between the two ends. Germline V gives CDR1 MNHEY, CDR2 SMNVEV (reference sequence). DNA for the CDR3: TGTGCCAGCAGTTTCAGGGGCGGCACTGAAGCTTTCTTT. Its translation is CASSFRGGTEAFF.

The chain is built from TRBV7-6 and TRBJ1-5; D gene uncertain. The CDR3 contains 16 residues. Looked up from germline, CDR1 is SGHVS and CDR2 is FNYEAQ. V gave up 1 base and J gave up 9 bases, with 19 bases separating them. The CDR3 nucleotides read TGTGCCAGCAGCTTAGAGCGGGATAGCGTCCCCGGGCCCCAGCATTTT. This sequence encodes CASSLERDSVPGPQHF. Together with reference TRBV7-6 and TRBJ1-5, the CDR3 gives the full variable domain: GAGVSQSPRYKVTKRGQDVALRCDPISGHVSLYWYRQALGQGPEFLTYFNYEAQQDKSGLPNDRFSAERPEGSISTLTIQRTEQRDSAMYRCASSLERDSVPGPQHFGDGTRLSIL.

This clone was observed once. V gene TRBV27 combines with J gene TRBJ1-2; weak D call: TRBD1 (5 bases). V lost 7 bases and J lost 5, with 17 bases in between. The CDR3 sequence is 14 residues long. CDR1 MNHEY and CDR2 SMNVEV come from the germline V gene (reference sequence). DNA for the CDR3: TGTGCCAGCAAGGCGGACAAAACCATATATGGCTACACCTTC. Translated: CASKADKTIYGYTF.

The CDR3 bases are TGTGCCAGTAGTCCAACCGGGACACTTCAGCCCCAGCATTTT. Amino acids: CASSPTGTLQPQHF. The rearrangement uses TRBV19 and TRBJ1-5, with a tentative D call TRBD1 (6 bases). The CDR3 consists of 14 residues. Germline CDR1 and CDR2: LNHDA and SQIVND (reference sequence). The V gene lost 5 bases and the J gene lost 6 bases, with 14 bases spanning the gap.

This sequence joins TRBV14 and TRBJ1-2, with TRBD1 as a possible D gene (5 bases). Trimming left V 0 bases short and J 7 bases short, with 9 bases between. CDR3 size: 13 residues. The germline gives CDR1 SGHDN, CDR2 FVKESK. CDR3 nucleotide sequence: TGTGCCAGCAGCCAAGATATGGGGGGTGGCTACACCTTC. It codes for CASSQDMGGGYTF.

The V gene is TRBV4-1, the J gene TRBJ2-4; 16 positions agree with TRBD2. V gave up 4 bases and J gave up 1 base; unmatched junction bases: 16. This CDR3 contains 22 residues. Germline lookup yields CDR1 MGHRA and CDR2 YSYEKL. CDR3 amino acids: CASSLSAPLGLAGGPAKNIQYF. The CDR3 coding sequence is TGCGCCAGCAGCCTATCTGCCCCCCTGGGACTAGCGGGGGGGCCGGCCAAAAACATTCAGTACTTC.

The chain is built from TRBV28 and TRBJ1-1; 8 bases line up with TRBD1. With 4 bases clipped from V and 5 bases from J, the junction kept 18 bases outside the gene matches. This CDR3 is 18 amino acids long. Germline CDR1 reads MDHEN; CDR2 reads SYDVKM. CDR3 protein: CASSSEDREGYERTEAFF. The CDR3 coding sequence is TGTGCCAGCAGTTCGGAGGACAGGGAAGGATATGAACGGACTGAAGCTTTCTTT.

The J gene is TRBJ1-1, the V gene TRBV5-1, with TRBD1 matching 7 bases. The germline V gene has CDR1 SGHRS and CDR2 YFSETQ. This CDR3 has 14 amino acids. Trimming took 4 bases from V and 6 from J; bases not matched to a gene: 9. The CDR3 sequence: CASSPDRVGAEAFF. CDR3 sequence (DNA): TGCGCCAGCAGCCCCGACAGGGTGGGCGCTGAAGCTTTCTTT.

For the CDR3, the DNA is TGTGCCTGGAGTCCCCAGGACAGGCCGCCGGCTTTCTTT. Translated: CAWSPQDRPPAFF. This rearrangement joins TRBV30 to TRBJ1-1, with 7 bases aligning to TRBD1. This CDR3 has 13 residues. From germline, CDR1 is GTSNPN and CDR2 SVGIG (reference sequence). The trim removed 2 bases at V and 11 bases at J, leaving 11 bases unmatched.

This chain links TRBV6-6 with TRBJ2-3; TRBD2 matches 10 bases. The CDR3 has 15 residues. Germline trimming cut 7 bases from V and 4 bases from J; bases unmatched to any gene: 8. Germline V lookup: CDR1 MNHNY, CDR2 SVGAGI (reference sequence). The CDR3 protein is CASTPLAGVSDTQYF. DNA for the CDR3: TGTGCCAGCACTCCGCTAGCGGGAGTCTCAGATACGCAGTATTTT.